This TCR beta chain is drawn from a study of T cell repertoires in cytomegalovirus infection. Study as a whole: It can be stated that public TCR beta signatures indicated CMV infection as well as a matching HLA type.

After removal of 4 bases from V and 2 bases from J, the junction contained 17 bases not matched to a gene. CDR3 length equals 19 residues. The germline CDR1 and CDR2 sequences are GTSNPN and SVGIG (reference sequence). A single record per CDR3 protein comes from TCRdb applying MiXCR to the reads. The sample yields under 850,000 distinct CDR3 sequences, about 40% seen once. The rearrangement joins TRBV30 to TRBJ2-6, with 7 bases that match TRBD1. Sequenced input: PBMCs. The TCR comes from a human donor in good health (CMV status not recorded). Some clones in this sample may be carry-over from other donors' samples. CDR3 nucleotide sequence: TGTGCCTGGAAAACAACTAGGTGGGGACAGATCCCTGGGGCCAACGTCCTGACTTTC. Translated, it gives CAWKTTRWGQIPGANVLTF.